This TCR beta chain originates from a study of blood T cells in healthy people across ages. This clonotype was counted only a few times. Each sample had at least 6 million PBMCs isolated. The V and J ends lost 11 bases and 2 bases, in that order; junction bases with no gene match: 4. This CDR3 has 14 amino acids. A J-beta primer mix and a sample-barcoded 5' primer were used in a second PCR of roughly 6 to 12 cycles. TCRdb reprocessed the 5' RACE reads via MiXCR and lists one record per CDR3 protein. The sample carries more than 700,000 distinct CDR3 sequences, 53% recorded once. The chain joins TRBV12-3 or TRBV12-4 to TRBJ2-3; TRBD2 matches 13 bases. The sample taken for sequencing was blood. The receptor's source is an elderly man in good health. This CDR3 reads CAGGTSGITDTQYF. CDR3 in DNA: TGTGCCGGGGGGACTAGCGGGATCACAGATACGCAGTATTTT.